This T cell receptor beta chain was sequenced for a study of response to subunit inactivated influenza vaccine. This CDR3 comprises 16 residues. The germline V gene encodes CDR1 LNHDA and CDR2 SQIVND (reference sequence). After removal of 5 bases from V and 3 bases from J, the junction contained 8 bases not matched to a gene. This clonotype has at least ten counts. TCRdb recomputed calls from the RT-PCR reads with MiXCR, one row per CDR3 protein. The sample yields about 540,000 distinct CDR3 sequences, 14% seen once. The chain couples TRBV19 to TRBJ2-1; 9 bases map to TRBD1. This sequence was found in a man in his fifties who received an inactivated influenza vaccine. The sequenced sample was PBMCs from blood, obtained less than 13 days after vaccination. The CDR3 sequence is CASSPTGTGHYNEQFF. CDR3 sequence (DNA): TGTGCCAGTAGTCCGACCGGGACAGGGCACTACAATGAGCAGTTCTTC.